This T cell receptor (beta chain) was retrieved from a study of T cells in Graves' hyperthyroidism and ophthalmopathy. General study findings and limits: Clonotypes that were expanded in thyroid above 0.001 mostly appeared in blood too.

Uncontrolled infection, other autoimmune disease, pregnancy and lactation each barred patients from inclusion. Source material for PBMCs was less than 12 ml fresh peripheral blood. Remarks on this clonotype: The antigen remains undetermined.

The CDR3 extends over 15 amino acids. The V segment lost 6 bases and the J segment 4 bases; nucleotides outside the gene matches: 6. The TCR beta CDR3 regions underwent amplification using RNA transcripts as the source. The study used the HTBI primer set for a first-round RT-PCR of the TCR CDR3. One entry per CDR3 protein, called by TCRdb with MiXCR from the multiplex PCR reads. The sample consists of approximately 610,000 distinct CDR3 sequences, 15% to 20% of them appearing once. The sample comprised blood. The J gene is TRBJ2-1, the V gene TRBV12-3 or TRBV12-4, with TRBD1 identical over 10 bases. This sequence was found in a woman aged 18-30 years with Graves' hyperthyroidism. The CDR3 bases are TGTGCCAGCAGCCTTTGGGGACAGGGGTACAATGAGCAGTTCTTC. This codes for CASSLWGQGYNEQFF.